Shown below are 30 T cell receptor beta chains from a single sample sequenced in a study of T-cell reconstitution after alpha-beta-depleted transplantation in children. Using unique molecular identifiers, the investigators prepared the TCRbeta library. TCRdb redid the calling of the PCR reads with MiXCR, one entry per CDR3 protein. The sample lists roughly 340,000 distinct CDR3 sequences; roughly 17% were seen once. Sequenced here: PBMCs, mostly from graft donor cells, sampled 360 days after TCRalphabeta/CD19-depleted stem cell transplant. The origin of the receptors is a male patient aged 2 to 10 who had a stem cell transplant for acute lymphoblastic leukemia, so the T cells may come from the graft donor.

The chain employs TRBV9 and TRBJ2-3, with 7 bases that match TRBD2. Germline V gives CDR1 SGDLS, CDR2 YYNGEE. V lost 1 base and J lost 0; bases outside the gene matches: 5. The CDR3 extends over 16 amino acids. CDR3 nucleotide sequence: TGTGCCAGCAGCGTACTAGCGGCCCCTAGCACAGATACGCAGTATTTT. It yields the protein CASSVLAAPSTDTQYF.

This clonotype was found a few times. The CDR3 here is CASSLLYQTLPSGAFF. The CDR3 DNA reads as TGCGCCAGCAGCCTTCTTTACCAGACTCTCCCTTCGGGCGCTTTCTTT. The rearrangement uses TRBV4-1 and TRBJ1-1; D ambiguous. The CDR3 consists of 16 residues. V lost 4 bases and J 11 bases, leaving 26 bases between the germline ends. The germline gives CDR1 MGHRA, CDR2 YSYEKL.

In this sample, this clonotype turned up a few times. V is TRBV28 and J is TRBJ2-7; no reliable D call. V dropped 3 bases and J dropped 5 bases, with 8 bases sitting between them. Germline CDR1 and CDR2: MDHEN and SYDVKM. The CDR3 has 12 residues. The CDR3 DNA reads as TGTGCCAGCAGTTTGGCGGAGCACGAGCAGTACTTC. This translates into CASSLAEHEQYF.

CDR3 sequence reads: CASSLGGDREAFF. The CDR3 DNA sequence: TGTGCCAGCAGCTTAGGGGGGGACAGAGAAGCTTTCTTT. J is TRBJ1-1 and V is TRBV11-1, with TRBD1 matching over 7 bases. V dropped 1 base and J dropped 8; count of bases not matched to a gene: 4. CDR1 is SGHAT, CDR2 FQDESV, per germline (reference sequence). The CDR3 is 13 amino acids.

CDR3 DNA sequence: TGTGCCAGCAGCACTTCGACTAGCGGGAGAGGGTCCTACGAGCAGTACTTC. Encoded protein: CASSTSTSGRGSYEQYF. V gene TRBV7-2 combines with J gene TRBJ2-7, with TRBD2 matching over 12 bases. With 5 bases clipped from V and 1 base from J, the junction kept 9 bases outside the gene matches. Germline-derived CDR1 and CDR2 are SGHTA and FQGNSA. This CDR3 has 17 amino acids. Variable domain in full (rest from reference TRBV7-2 and TRBJ2-7): GAGVSQSPSNKVTEKGKDVELRCDPISGHTALYWYRQSLGQGLEFLIYFQGNSAPDKSGLPSDRFSAERTGGSVSTLTIQRTQQEDSAVYLCASSTSTSGRGSYEQYFGPGTRLTVT.

The chain employs TRBV4-3 and TRBJ2-3; D might be TRBD1 or TRBD2, each matching 5 bases. V was clipped by 4 bases and J by 3 bases, with 11 bases between them. The germline V gene has CDR1 LGHNA and CDR2 YSLEER. There are 14 residues in the CDR3. The CDR3 region is CASSPRGTTDTQYF. DNA for the CDR3: TGCGCCAGCAGCCCCCGGGGCACAACAGATACGCAGTATTTT.

Only a few counts were recorded for this clonotype. The chain couples TRBV5-6 to TRBJ2-5, with D perhaps matching TRBD1 or TRBD2 (5 bases each). Between the trimmed V and J ends, which lost 6 bases and 2 bases, there was a span of 17 bases. The germline V gene encodes CDR1 SGHDT and CDR2 YYEEEE. CDR3 size: 15 residues. CDR3 DNA: TGTGCCAGCACCAAATGGGGGATTACTCAAGAGACCCAGTACTTC. Residues: CASTKWGITQETQYF.

This clonotype appeared many times. This sequence joins TRBV20-1 and TRBJ2-1; D tentatively fits TRBD1 or TRBD2 (6 bases each). Germline CDR1 DFQATT, CDR2 SNEGSKA (reference sequence). This CDR3 comprises 12 residues. V was clipped by 6 bases and J by 8 bases, with 14 bases between them. In DNA form, the CDR3 reads TGCAGTGCGGAGGGGGTGTGGGATGAGCAGTTCTTC. Protein product: CSAEGVWDEQFF.

The V call is TRBV28, the J call TRBJ2-7, with D unresolved. Looked up from germline, CDR1 is MDHEN and CDR2 is SYDVKM. V shed 3 bases and J shed 2 bases, with 11 bases lying between them. The CDR3 has 14 amino acids. Here the CDR3 reads CASSFRVRTYEQYF. CDR3 nucleotide sequence: TGTGCCAGCAGTTTTCGCGTCCGCACCTACGAGCAGTACTTC.

This clonotype was counted only a few times. The chain has TRBV6-1 and TRBJ2-3, with TRBD2 identical over 7 bases. Looked up from germline, CDR1 is MNHNS and CDR2 is SASEGT. The CDR3 contains 15 residues. J lost 0 bases, V lost 4 bases, and 4 bases had no gene match. CDR3 loop: CASSGLAVSTDTQYF. The DNA of the CDR3 is TGTGCCAGCAGTGGGCTAGCGGTTAGCACAGATACGCAGTATTTT.

Notes on this clonotype: One junction end does not reproduce the germline sequence, and a read error may be involved. This chain connects TRBV6-5 to TRBJ2-3; 14 nucleotides match TRBD2. CDR3 length: 19 residues. The germline V gene encodes CDR1 MNHEY and CDR2 SVGAGI. The DNA for the CDR3 is TGTGCCATCAGTTACAAAGGGACTAGCGGGAGTCCCAGCACAGATACGCAGTATTTT. As protein: CAISYKGTSGSPSTDTQYF.

In the case of this clonotype: An end of the junction does not agree with germline; a read error may underlie this. In nucleotides, the CDR3 is TGTGCTAGCATTGCTGAAAAACTGTTTTTT. Its protein product is CASIAEKLFF. The genes are TRBV7-7 and TRBJ1-4, with D hard to call. This CDR3 spans 10 amino acids. CDR1 and CDR2 from the germline V gene are SSHAT and FNYEAQ (reference sequence).

This clonotype occurred many times. This chain links TRBV25-1 with TRBJ1-2, with D possibly TRBD1 on 5 matching bases. Germline values: CDR1 MGHDK, CDR2 SYGVNS. CDR3 length: 15 amino acids. The V and J ends lost 3 bases and 8 bases respectively, with 19 bases between them. CDR3 sequence (DNA): TGTGCCAGCAGTGAGACTCAGGGCAATTTAGGGGGCTACACCTTC. Its protein is CASSETQGNLGGYTF.

The chain is built from TRBV10-1 and TRBJ2-7; 15 bases are shared with TRBD2. Germline trimming cut 7 bases from V and 0 bases from J; bases unmatched to any gene: 19. This CDR3 has 21 amino acids. The germline V gene encodes CDR1 WNHNN and CDR2 SYGVQD (reference sequence). CDR3 in DNA: TGCGCCAGCATGGGGACCCTCCCGGGACTAGCGGGAGGTCGGACCTCCTACGAGCAGTACTTC. Encoded protein: CASMGTLPGLAGGRTSYEQYF.

At least ten counts were recorded for this clonotype. The CDR3 spells CASGDPPANYGYTF. The CDR3 DNA reads TGTGCCAGCGGCGACCCCCCGGCTAACTATGGCTACACCTTC. The genes are TRBV28 and TRBJ1-2, with D unresolved. CDR1 is MDHEN and CDR2 is SYDVKM in the germline V gene. The CDR3 loop spans 14 amino acids. Trimming removed 8 bases from V and 0 bases from J, with 13 bases in between.

The chain couples TRBV7-6 to TRBJ2-5; 7 bases align to TRBD2. The CDR3 runs to 16 residues. V lost 0 bases and J lost 3; bases outside the gene matches: 7. The germline CDR1 and CDR2 sequences are SGHVS and FNYEAQ. The CDR3 nucleotides are TGTGCCAGCAGCTTAGCGCTAGCGGAGCTCGAAGAGACCCAGTACTTC. This encodes CASSLALAELEETQYF.

This clonotype has only a few counts. V gene TRBV4-1 combines with J gene TRBJ2-3; 15 bases are a match to TRBD2. Per germline, CDR1 MGHRA and CDR2 YSYEKL. The CDR3 is 19 amino acids. V shed 2 bases, J shed 6 bases, and the junction held 12 bases outside the gene matches. CDR3 protein: CASSQSPGGLAGGADTQYF. The CDR3 region has the DNA TGCGCCAGCAGCCAATCACCGGGAGGACTAGCGGGAGGGGCGGATACGCAGTATTTT.

This clonotype was detected a few times. This rearrangement joins TRBV20-1 to TRBJ2-7; 8 nucleotides match TRBD1. The CDR3 sequence is 15 residues long. V was clipped by 8 bases and J by 5 bases; unmatched bases: 17. CDR1 and CDR2 from the germline V gene are DFQATT and SNEGSKA (reference sequence). The CDR3 reads CSSCEGTRGLDEQYF. The CDR3, as DNA: TGCAGTTCCTGTGAAGGAACCAGGGGGCTAGACGAGCAGTACTTC.

A few counts support this clonotype. This sequence joins TRBV6-2 or TRBV6-3 and TRBJ2-1; 7 bases agree with TRBD1. V lost 4 bases to trimming and J lost 5 bases; unmatched junction nucleotides: 23. This CDR3 has 20 residues. Germline loops: CDR1 MNHEY, CDR2 SVGEGT. The CDR3, as DNA: TGTGCCAGCAGTTTAGACCCATTCCAAGACCCTTGGGACAGCAACAATGAGCAGTTCTTC. Protein: CASSLDPFQDPWDSNNEQFF.

DNA of the CDR3: TGCGCCAGCAGCCAACCACAGGGAGAGCAGTTCTTC. Its translation is CASSQPQGEQFF. The chain couples TRBV4-3 to TRBJ2-1; possibly TRBD1 for D (6 bases). With 2 bases removed from V and 10 bases from J, the gap between germline ends came to 9 bases. The CDR3 has 12 residues. Germline CDR1 is LGHNA and CDR2 is YSLEER.

The V call is TRBV4-1, the J call TRBJ2-1; TRBD2 agrees at 10 bases. The CDR3 runs 17 residues. Trimming cost V 4 bases and J 6 bases; bases outside gene matches: 12. Germline V gives CDR1 MGHRA, CDR2 YSYEKL. The CDR3 reads CASSPVELAGEGNEQFF. The CDR3 region has the DNA TGCGCCAGCAGCCCCGTGGAGCTAGCGGGAGAGGGCAATGAGCAGTTCTTC.

The V and J genes are TRBV7-6 and TRBJ2-1; 13 bases are a match to TRBD2. With 0 bases clipped from V and 4 bases from J, the junction kept 6 bases outside the gene matches. From germline, CDR1 is SGHVS and CDR2 FNYEAQ. The CDR3 has 18 amino acids. This CDR3 reads CASSLAPRLAGGYNEQFF. DNA of the CDR3: TGTGCCAGCAGCTTAGCGCCCCGACTAGCGGGAGGATACAATGAGCAGTTCTTC.

This chain uses TRBV7-2 with TRBJ2-3; D is undetermined. Germline V gives CDR1 SGHTA, CDR2 FQGNSA. The CDR3 sequence is 13 residues long. Trimming removed 3 bases from V and 4 bases from J, with 8 bases in between. The CDR3 is CASSFVGSDTQYF. The CDR3 nucleotides read TGTGCCAGCAGCTTTGTGGGTTCAGATACGCAGTATTTT.

The chain uses TRBV7-2 and TRBJ2-7; D gene unclear. V lost 8 bases to trimming and J lost 3 bases, with 5 bases between them. Germline loops: CDR1 SGHTA, CDR2 FQGNSA. This CDR3 spans 10 amino acids. CDR3 amino acids: CASGLYEQYF. The DNA of the CDR3 is TGTGCCAGCGGGCTCTACGAGCAGTACTTC.

This clonotype came up a few times. The rearrangement uses TRBV5-1 and TRBJ2-1, with TRBD2 matching 13 bases. Germline CDR1 SGHRS, CDR2 YFSETQ. The CDR3 is 17 amino acids. V lost 0 bases, J lost 7 bases, and 7 bases stayed unmatched. The chain's CDR3 is CASSLVPTSGRGNEQFF. The CDR3 DNA follows: TGCGCCAGCAGCTTGGTCCCTACTAGCGGGAGGGGGAATGAGCAGTTCTTC.

This clonotype has only a few counts. The rearrangement uses TRBV25-1 and TRBJ1-5, with TRBD1 as a possible D gene (6 bases). The CDR3 spans 16 residues. CDR1 is MGHDK and CDR2 is SYGVNS in the germline V gene. The V and J ends lost 5 bases and 5 bases respectively, with 19 bases between them. This CDR3 reads CASSPRGQGGDQPQHF. The DNA of the CDR3 is TGTGCCAGCAGTCCTCGGGGGCAGGGAGGCGATCAGCCCCAGCATTTT.

This clonotype has only a few counts. The chain combines TRBV6-2 or TRBV6-3 with TRBJ2-7, with 9 bases matching TRBD2. Losses at the gene ends were 5 bases for V and 4 bases for J; bases not matched to a gene: 6. Germline-derived CDR1 and CDR2 are MNHEY and SVGEGT. CDR3 length equals 14 residues. The CDR3 spells CASSGLATDYEQYF. CDR3 DNA: TGTGCCAGCAGTGGACTAGCGACGGATTACGAGCAGTACTTC.

The chain has TRBV4-3 and TRBJ2-5, with 11 nucleotides matching TRBD2. The CDR3 consists of 17 residues. V dropped 4 bases and J dropped 7; count of bases not matched to a gene: 14. The germline V gene has CDR1 LGHNA and CDR2 YSLEER. CDR3 loop: CASSPLLAGGKRGTQYF. In nucleotides, the CDR3 is TGCGCCAGCAGCCCTCTCTTAGCGGGAGGGAAGCGGGGGACCCAGTACTTC.

This clonotype was detected only a few times. The chain links TRBV19 to TRBJ2-1, with 11 bases that match TRBD2. The germline CDR1 and CDR2 sequences are LNHDA and SQIVND (reference sequence). V shed 1 base, J shed 2 bases, and the junction held 1 base outside the gene matches. The CDR3 spans 16 residues. The CDR3 spells CASSIGLAGPYNEQFF. As DNA, the CDR3 is TGTGCCAGTAGTATAGGACTAGCGGGACCCTACAATGAGCAGTTCTTC.

J is TRBJ2-2 and V is TRBV7-9, with D possibly TRBD2 on 5 matching bases. V gave up 2 bases and J gave up 3 bases, with 16 bases separating them. There are 17 residues in the CDR3. CDR1 and CDR2 (germline): SEHNR, FQNEAQ (reference sequence). CDR3 sequence: CASSLSLGLLDTGELFF. CDR3 DNA: TGTGCCAGCAGCTTATCTCTCGGACTCCTTGACACCGGGGAGCTGTTTTTT.